This T cell receptor beta chain was retrieved from a study of T cell responses to AZD1222 COVID-19 vaccine. With regard to this clone: Its target is not known.

Sequenced by immunoSEQ multiplex PCR; TCRdb stores in-frame clones only, minus some. The sample records some 100,000 clones, approximately 90% being singletons. The V end was cut by 0 bases, the J end by 4 bases, with 7 bases between. The germline V gene encodes CDR1 LNHDA and CDR2 SQIVND (reference sequence). This CDR3 contains 15 residues. Study-level findings and limits: All repertoire sampling was performed exclusively after the peak T cell response. At baseline, seropositivity was found in only six or seven AZD1222 recipients. Spike regions recognized by vaccine-associated CD4 TCRs spanned the protein, led by 160-218 and 743-854. Donors were chiefly white British, with a greater number of females, and clonal diversity was perhaps underestimated.

This TCR was recovered from an adult in good health. The chain employs TRBV19 and TRBJ2-6, with TRBD2 as a possible D gene (5 bases). This specimen was peripheral blood, taken on day 0 of AZD1222 vaccination. The CDR3 here is CASSIDLAGANVLTF. The CDR3 DNA follows: TGTGCCAGTAGTATAGATCTAGCCGGGGCCAACGTCCTGACTTTC.